These 10 T cell receptor beta chains were all obtained from the same sample, sequenced in a study of T cell changes during pregnancy in multiple sclerosis. Generated by immunoSEQ multiplex PCR, the TCRdb table keeps only in-frame clones and is missing some. The repertoire holds tens of thousands of clones, with approximately 90% as singletons. This specimen consisted of peripheral blood, obtained in the second trimester of pregnancy. The receptors shown here come from a female donor in good health, enrolled as a control in a pregnancy study.

V gene TRBV10-1 combines with J gene TRBJ2-1; a possible D gene is TRBD2 (5 bases). Trimming took 6 bases from V and 3 from J, leaving 9 bases between them. The CDR3 sequence is 13 residues long. From germline, CDR1 is WNHNN and CDR2 SYGVQD (reference sequence). The chain's CDR3 is CASSPDFYNEQFF. Written as DNA, the CDR3 is TGCGCCAGCAGCCCGGACTTCTACAATGAGCAGTTCTTC.

The chain combines TRBV7-3 with TRBJ2-2; perhaps TRBD2 as D (6 bases). V was trimmed by 0 bases and J by 6 bases, leaving 20 bases between them. The V gene's germline CDR1 is SGHTA and CDR2 FQGTGA. The CDR3 runs 18 residues. The CDR3 nucleotides are TGTGCCAGCAGCTTAACCGGGACTGGGTATTATGGCCCCGGGGAGCTGTTTTTT. Its protein is CASSLTGTGYYGPGELFF.

The rearrangement links TRBV28 to TRBJ2-1, with 11 nucleotides matching TRBD2. The trim removed 2 bases at V and 7 bases at J, leaving 7 bases unmatched. CDR1 and CDR2 (germline): MDHEN, SYDVKM. The CDR3 spans 16 residues. Written as DNA, the CDR3 is TGTGCCAGCAGTTTAAGACTAGCGGGAAAGTTAAATGAGCAGTTCTTC. Translating gives CASSLRLAGKLNEQFF.

The rearrangement links TRBV5-4 to TRBJ2-7; tentatively, D is TRBD2 (7 bases). From germline, CDR1 is SGHNT and CDR2 YYREEE (reference sequence). V dropped 3 bases and J dropped 1 base, with 17 bases sitting between them. This CDR3 has 16 amino acids. CDR3: CASSSSGGGVSYEQYF. In DNA form, the CDR3 reads TGTGCCAGCAGCTCCTCGGGGGGCGGGGTTTCCTACGAGCAGTACTTC. Variable domain in full (rest from reference TRBV5-4 and TRBJ2-7): ETGVTQSPTHLIKTRGQQVTLRCSSQSGHNTVSWYQQALGQGPQFIFQYYREEENGRGNFPPRFSGLQFPNYSSELNVNALELDDSALYLCASSSSGGGVSYEQYFGPGTRLTVT.

This clone was recorded once. The chain links TRBV2 to TRBJ2-7; TRBD2 aligns across 8 bases. The CDR3 runs to 18 residues. Per germline, CDR1 SNHLY and CDR2 FYNNEI. V lost 4 bases, J lost 4 bases, and 18 bases stayed unmatched. This chain's CDR3 is CASSGGSGFGAGEYEQYF. The CDR3 DNA reads TGTGCCAGCAGTGGAGGATCGGGCTTCGGAGCGGGAGAGTACGAGCAGTACTTC.

The gene calls are TRBV10-2 and TRBJ2-7; TRBD2 agrees at 10 bases. The germline V gene encodes CDR1 WSHSY and CDR2 SAAADI. After removal of 7 bases from V and 0 bases from J, the junction contained 6 bases not matched to a gene. This CDR3 is 15 amino acids long. The CDR3 protein is CASIKTSGSSYEQYF. The DNA of the CDR3 is TGCGCCAGCATTAAGACTAGCGGGTCCTCCTACGAGCAGTACTTC.

CDR3 sequence reads: CATSSGRAADTQYF. The CDR3, as DNA: TGTGCCACCTCTAGCGGGAGAGCCGCAGATACGCAGTATTTT. The V and J genes are TRBV5-4 and TRBJ2-3, with 10 bases identical to TRBD2. Trimming cost V 9 bases and J 4 bases; bases outside gene matches: 8. CDR1 and CDR2 from the germline V gene are SGHNT and YYREEE (reference sequence). CDR3 length: 14 residues.

The CDR3 DNA follows: TGTGCCAGCAGTCCCCTCGGGGGGCCGGACACTGAAGCTTTCTTT. This sequence encodes CASSPLGGPDTEAFF. V is TRBV27 and J is TRBJ1-1; tentatively, D is TRBD1 (6 bases). The CDR3 extends over 15 amino acids. The V end lost 5 bases, the J end lost 3 bases, and 16 bases lay between the germline ends. Germline-derived CDR1 and CDR2 are MNHEY and SMNVEV (reference sequence).

The V and J genes are TRBV28 and TRBJ2-5; 9 nucleotides line up with TRBD1. The CDR3 covers 16 residues. J was trimmed by 2 bases and V by 3 bases; bases with no gene match: 7. Germline V CDR1 and CDR2: MDHEN, SYDVKM. The CDR3 protein is CASSFLDRGKQETQYF. CDR3 nucleotides: TGTGCCAGCAGTTTCCTCGACAGGGGGAAACAAGAGACCCAGTACTTC.

The chain carries TRBV27 and TRBJ2-7; 7 nucleotides agree with TRBD1. Germline assignment: CDR1 MNHEY and CDR2 SMNVEV (reference sequence). The CDR3 runs 13 residues. V was pared by 4 bases and J by 7 bases, with 7 bases of the junction left unmatched. CDR3 DNA: TGTGCCAGCAGTTGGACCGAACAGGGGGAGCAGTACTTC. Translating gives CASSWTEQGEQYF.